The clone carrying this TCR beta chain was seen a handful of times. Antigen specificity is unknown. Clones were sequenced by immunoSEQ multiplex PCR, and TCRdb holds only the in-frame ones, with some missing. This table holds 75,000 to 90,000 clones, about 88% found once. These data belong to a study of OX40 agonist ivuxolimab in advanced cancers. The overall study: Ivuxolimab is an agonistic anti-OX40 (CD134) antibody, and patients were treated with it. Mean age about 60 years, range 23 to 79; 82.7% male.

Findings and caveats of the study: CD4+ and CD8+ blood T cells expanded clonally by week 6 at 0.1 to 3.0 mg/kg. Partial responders dosed at 0.1-3.0 mg/kg displayed clonal expansion ranking among the lowest.

Per the germline V gene, CDR1 is SGHNT and CDR2 is YENEEA. Trimming took 3 bases from V and 8 from J, leaving 13 bases between them. This CDR3 region has 13 residues. Specimen: CD4+ or CD8+ T cells sorted from blood, collected in a trial of the OX40 agonist ivuxolimab. The clonotype originates from an adult with an advanced solid tumor such as melanoma, head and neck, liver or kidney cancer. This sequence joins TRBV11-3 and TRBJ1-2, with a possible D match to TRBD1 (6 bases). For the CDR3, the DNA is TGTGCCAGCAGCTTTACAGGGAGCGGCGGCTACACCTTC. It translates to CASSFTGSGGYTF.